The rows below give T cell receptor beta chains drawn from one sample of a study of blood T cell repertoires in COVID-19. The protocol was immunoSEQ multiplex PCR, while the TCRdb copy is restricted to in-frame clones and leaves out a portion. The data contain 180,000 or so clones, about 80% of them singletons. The sequenced sample was peripheral blood. The receptors derive from a human donor with acute or convalescent COVID-19. The donor label of this sample is uncertain. The CDR3 runs from the conserved cysteine through the conserved F or W. The D gene is left open where the match is weak. Rows may omit the clone size; those that give it use once, few, many or a size class.

CDR3: CASSEALGGEKLFF
DNA: TGTGCCAGCAGTGAAGCGCTTGGGGGCGAAAAACTGTTTTTT
size: many
J: TRBJ1-4
D: -
V: TRBV2

CDR3: CASSQDLGAGGYNEQFF
DNA: TGTGCCAGCAGCCAAGATCTGGGAGCGGGGGGGTACAATGAGCAGTTCTTC
size: -
J: TRBJ2-1
D: TRBD2
V: TRBV4-2

CDR3: CASSRQGLQYF
DNA: TGTGCCAGCAGTCGACAGGGCCTCCAGTACTTC
size: -
J: TRBJ2-5
D: TRBD1
V: TRBV2

CDR3: CAWKGGRAYNEQFF
DNA: TGTGCCTGGAAGGGCGGGAGGGCGTACAATGAGCAGTTCTTC
size: -
J: TRBJ2-1
D: TRBD2
V: TRBV30

CDR3: CASSQGGEQYF
DNA: TGTGCCAGCAGCCAGGGGGGCGAGCAGTACTTC
size: -
J: TRBJ2-7
D: -
V: TRBV3-1/TRBV3-2

CDR3: CASSAPRGTSGTNTGELFF
DNA: TGTGCCAGCAGTGCTCCTCGCGGGACTAGCGGGACGAACACCGGGGAGCTGTTTTTT
size: once
J: TRBJ2-2
D: TRBD2
V: TRBV27

CDR3: CASSQDPTGRREKLFF
DNA: TGCGCCAGCAGCCAAGATCCGACAGGGCGGCGAGAAAAACTGTTTTTT
size: -
J: TRBJ1-4
D: TRBD1
V: TRBV4-1

CDR3: CASSLLVAESTDTQYF
DNA: TGTGCCAGCAGCTTATTGGTAGCGGAAAGCACAGATACGCAGTATTTT
size: -
J: TRBJ2-3
D: -
V: TRBV7-6

CDR3: CASSLIPGLAGYEQFF
DNA: TGTGCCAGCAGCCTTATTCCGGGACTAGCGGGATATGAGCAGTTCTTC
size: -
J: TRBJ2-1
D: TRBD2
V: TRBV11-2

CDR3: CASSSGLAGGYIQETQYF
DNA: TGTGCCAGCAGCTCGGGACTAGCGGGAGGGTACATCCAAGAGACCCAGTACTTC
size: few
J: TRBJ2-5
D: TRBD2
V: TRBV11-2

CDR3: CASKTSSQETQYF
DNA: TGTGCCAGCAAGACTAGCAGCCAAGAGACCCAGTACTTC
size: -
J: TRBJ2-5
D: TRBD2
V: TRBV2